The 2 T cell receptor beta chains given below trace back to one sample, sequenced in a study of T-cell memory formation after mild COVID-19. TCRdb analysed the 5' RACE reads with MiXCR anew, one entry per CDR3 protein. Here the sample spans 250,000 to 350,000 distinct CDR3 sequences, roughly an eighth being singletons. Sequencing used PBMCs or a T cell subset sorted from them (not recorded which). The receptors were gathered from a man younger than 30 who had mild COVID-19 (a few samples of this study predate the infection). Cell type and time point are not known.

The CDR3 region is CASRGGQSGNQPQHF. The CDR3 coding sequence is TGTGCCAGCAGGGGGGGACAGTCGGGGAATCAGCCCCAGCATTTT. This sequence joins TRBV28 and TRBJ1-5; TRBD1 matches at 7 bases. Germline CDR1 MDHEN, CDR2 SYDVKM. This CDR3 contains 15 residues. The V and J ends lost 6 bases and 4 bases, in that order; junction bases with no gene match: 9.

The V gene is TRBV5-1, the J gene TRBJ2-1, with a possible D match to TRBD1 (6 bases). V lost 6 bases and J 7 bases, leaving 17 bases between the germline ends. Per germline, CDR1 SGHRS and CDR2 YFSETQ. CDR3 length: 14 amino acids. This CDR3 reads CASKAPRGENEQFF. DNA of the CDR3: TGCGCCAGCAAAGCCCCCAGGGGCGAGAATGAGCAGTTCTTC.